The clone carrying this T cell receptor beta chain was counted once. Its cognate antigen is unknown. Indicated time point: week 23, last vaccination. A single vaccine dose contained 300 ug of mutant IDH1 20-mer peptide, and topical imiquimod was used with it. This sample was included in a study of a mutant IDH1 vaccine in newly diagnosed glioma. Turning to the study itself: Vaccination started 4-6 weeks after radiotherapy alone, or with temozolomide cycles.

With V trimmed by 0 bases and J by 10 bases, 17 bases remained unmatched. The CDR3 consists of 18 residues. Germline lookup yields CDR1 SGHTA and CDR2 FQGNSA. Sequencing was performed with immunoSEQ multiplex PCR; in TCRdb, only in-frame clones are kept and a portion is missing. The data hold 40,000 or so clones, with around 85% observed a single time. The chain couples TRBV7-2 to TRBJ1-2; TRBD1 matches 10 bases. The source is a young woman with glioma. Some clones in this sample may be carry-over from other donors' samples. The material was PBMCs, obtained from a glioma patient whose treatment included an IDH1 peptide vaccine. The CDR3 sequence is CASSLAWGPTGGWDDYTF. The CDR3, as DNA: TGTGCCAGCAGCTTAGCCTGGGGACCGACAGGGGGCTGGGATGACTACACCTTC.